This TCR beta chain comes out of a study of shared clonotypes between healthy human individuals (dated by TCRdb to between 2020 and 2021). Study-level background: A couple of women and a few men aged 18 to 49 years were included in the cohort. To increase sequencing depth and limit assay-specific biases, different laboratories used diverse techniques to prepare libraries and sequence TCR repertoires. Leukapheresis yielded between about 0.8 and 9.5 billion PBMCs per donor. To estimate repertoire size and how much clonotypes are shared between individuals, the study performed deep sequencing of blood TCR repertoires from five healthy adults. Per donor, three plates each were used for CD4 naive and CD4 memory, two for CD8 naive, and one for CD8 memory.

CD8 naive samples were CD45RO-negative cells positively selected for CCR7, giving a CD45RA+CCR7+ population that excluded TemRA cells. The donors were healthy, HIV-negative adults with no recently reported acute infections or vaccinations. Only Caucasian adults living in Nashville, Tennessee, USA were represented among the donors. After blood collection by leukapheresis, PBMCs were isolated using Ficoll-Histopaque density gradient centrifugation and then cryopreserved in the vapor phase of liquid nitrogen. Analytical flow cytometry was used to check the purity and quantity of each magnetically sorted T cell population. From each sorted fraction, genomic DNA was isolated and quantified by UV absorbance on a Nanodrop 2000c. The paper's findings and limits, for the study overall: Across a handful of donors, roughly 5.4% of naive CD4, 3% to 3.5% of naive CD8, about 2.3% of memory CD4, and over 0.35% of memory CD8 clonotypes were shared. Pairwise subsampling led to the expectation that sequencing depth would affect the degree of clonotype sharing among donors. Incomplete sequencing was indicated by rarefaction of sorted-subset datasets, despite the large sequencing depth. Because the study included a small number of donors, the genetic and exposure-history diversity represented was limited. Naive subsets generally had larger estimated clonotype richness than memory subsets. Only blood was sampled, and tissue TCR repertoires likely differ from those in blood. Higher generation probabilities were observed for clonotypes shared by all four sorted-subset donors than for non-shared clonotypes.

Using the deep immunoSEQ assay, multiplex PCR amplified TCR CDR3 regions from genomic DNA. Extracted genomic DNA from each cell subset was spread evenly across all wells of several immunoSEQ 96-well plates, with each plate serving as a replicate. Each replicate PCR for sorted subsets received about 0.2 ug genomic DNA, equal to roughly 30,000 T cell genomes. Purified libraries were measured with a Qubit 3.0 fluorometer, size-checked on a Bioanalyzer 2100, and measured again with the KAPA Library Quantification kit. Each immunoSEQ 96-well plate was sequenced on its own single-read 150-cycle Illumina NextSeq 550 flow cell. On the study's bioinformatics: Because the immunoSEQ output included only junctional sequences and no quality scores, the filtering could not be the same as the filtering used for full-length reads. To assign V/J genes and CDR3, sequences were annotated against IMGT germline references using PyIR, a Python wrapper for IgBLAST v1.9. Any read was removed if the V/J assignment was weak (E-value above 1e-6), the CDR3 was missing, or the read contained stop codons, out-of-frame junctions, or ambiguous translated residues. A V3J clonotype was defined by an identical inferred V gene, J gene, and CDR3 amino acid sequence. The percentage overlap between two repertoires was calculated by dividing the number of shared unique clonotypes by the size of the smaller repertoire. Richness of each repertoire was evaluated using RTK rarefaction, the Chao1 estimator, and Recon v2.1 estimates of unobserved clonotypes. For all TCRbeta clonotypes obtained by the gDNA method from several donors, generation probabilities were computed with OLGA. Sourced from immuneACCESS, this table was stored by TCRdb with only in-frame sequences that have V and J called. A share of the clones is absent; for the studies checked, an unresolved V gene accounts for under half, and the remainder has no known explanation. The V and J calls and clone size were taken over from that table, and D and trimming were inferred from the DNA. The sample contains approximately 650,000 clones, less than 97% of them found a single time. The ten biggest clones cover 0.085% to 0.11% of the sample.

Regarding this clone: No antigen is known for it. Within one base of it there is no much larger clone, and no base qualities were kept.

The germline V gene (reference sequence) specifies LNHDA as CDR1 and SQIVND as CDR2. V and J lose 9 bases and 8 bases, and a span of 25 bases separates them. Measured from the cysteine to the phenylalanine, the CDR3 is 15 residues long. The retained sequence is limited to the CDR3, 45 bases, with the frame set at the first base. This clonotype originated in a woman in her 30s in good health. Recombination connected TRBV19 to TRBJ1-2; TRBD1 might be the D gene, on 5 matching bases. Sequencing used naive CD8+ T cells sorted from blood. This specimen's cell subset or site label, per the study, means: CD45RA+CCR7+. The CDR3: CASEALGTPAEGYTF. The DNA reads TGTGCCAGCGAGGCATTGGGGACCCCGGCGGAGGGCTACACCTTC.